This T cell receptor (beta chain) was captured by sequencing in a study of T-cell reconstitution after alpha-beta-depleted transplantation in children. Germline values: CDR1 SGHVS, CDR2 FQNEAQ. Trimming removed 1 base at V and 6 bases at J, with 13 bases between. CDR3 length equals 14 residues. The TCRbeta library was prepared with unique molecular identifiers. One entry per CDR3 protein results from TCRdb running MiXCR on the PCR reads. The sample consists of some 200,000 distinct CDR3 sequences, 9.5% to 13% of them appearing once. This clonotype was detected ten times or more. Its target is unknown. Study-wide results and caveats: The authors attributed T-cell counts and diversity one year after transplant mostly to newly produced T cells. After transplant, high TCRbeta diversity at day 60 in some patients arose from surviving recipient T cells and thymic progenitors. Reportedly, alpha-beta T cells present about two months post-transplant originated from several hundred expanded clones of graft origin.

This clonotype was sampled from a child under two years old with acute myeloid leukemia, due to receive a stem cell transplant. Sequencing used PBMCs, obtained before TCRalphabeta/CD19-depleted stem cell transplant. V is TRBV7-8 and J is TRBJ2-7, with D tentatively TRBD2 (5 bases). CDR3 residues: CASSLDSSTSEQYF. The CDR3 DNA is TGTGCCAGCAGCTTAGATAGTAGCACTAGCGAGCAGTACTTC.